A single sample gave rise to the 9 T cell receptor beta chains below, sequenced in a study of blood T cell repertoires in COVID-19. Generated by immunoSEQ multiplex PCR, the TCRdb table keeps only in-frame clones and is missing some. The sample consists of around 320,000 clones, more than 85% of them appearing once. The sample consisted of PBMCs or T cells enriched from blood (not recorded which). All receptors derive from a woman in her 30s who had been exposed to COVID-19.

CDR3 bases: TGTGCCAGCAGCGTTAGCGGGGGGGCCGGCACCGGGGAGCTGTTTTTT. This gives the protein CASSVSGGAGTGELFF. The chain couples TRBV9 to TRBJ2-2, with 11 nucleotides matching TRBD2. Trimming took 2 bases from V and 4 from J; bases not matched to a gene: 4. Germline CDR1 SGDLS, CDR2 YYNGEE. The CDR3 extends over 16 amino acids.

The rearrangement links TRBV30 to TRBJ1-6; 11 bases line up with TRBD1. CDR1 GTSNPN and CDR2 SVGIG come from the germline V gene (reference sequence). The V gene end was trimmed by 8 bases and the J gene end by 0 bases; junction bases not matched to a gene: 3. The CDR3 contains 15 residues. The CDR3 is CAGTGGSSYNSPLHF. Here the CDR3 DNA reads TGTGCCGGGACAGGGGGGAGCTCCTATAATTCACCCCTCCACTTT.

This chain links TRBV15 with TRBJ2-4; no reliable D call. Germline CDR1 LNHNV, CDR2 YYDKDF (reference sequence). This CDR3 has 15 residues. Trimming left V 0 bases short and J 5 bases short, with 11 bases between. Written as DNA, the CDR3 is TGTGCCACCAGCAGAGATATCTTTTCCGAAAACATTCAGTACTTC. It encodes CATSRDIFSENIQYF.

The chain is built from TRBV15 and TRBJ1-5; 7 bases align to TRBD1. Germline values: CDR1 LNHNV, CDR2 YYDKDF (reference sequence). The V and J ends lost 2 bases and 2 bases, in that order; junction bases with no gene match: 9. The CDR3 runs 17 residues. The CDR3 region has the DNA TGTGCCACCAGCAGAAGTGAGGGGGCGACTGGCAATCAGCCCCAGCATTTT. Its translation is CATSRSEGATGNQPQHF.

The V and J genes are TRBV2 and TRBJ2-1; D not resolved. The CDR3 is made up of 14 amino acids. Germline V gene lookup returns CDR1 SNHLY and CDR2 FYNNEI. Trimming took off 6 bases at V and 0 bases at J, with 9 bases between the two ends. The CDR3 DNA reads as TGTGCCAGCAGCCAGTACAGCTCCTACAATGAGCAGTTCTTC. Translation gives CASSQYSSYNEQFF.

Remarks on this clone: The sample carries other DNA sequences with the same CDR3. V and J are TRBV20-1 and TRBJ1-2; D unclear. The ends were cut back, 6 bases at V and 4 bases at J, with 6 bases in the middle. Germline values: CDR1 DFQATT, CDR2 SNEGSKA (reference sequence). The CDR3 has 10 amino acids. CDR3 sequence reads: CSARSYGYTF. CDR3 nucleotides: TGCAGTGCCCGGAGCTATGGCTACACCTTC.

The gene calls are TRBV28 and TRBJ2-3; 13 positions match TRBD2. This CDR3 comprises 16 residues. Germline values: CDR1 MDHEN, CDR2 SYDVKM. The trim removed 6 bases at V and 3 bases at J, leaving 6 bases unmatched. CDR3 bases: TGTGCCAGCAGATCCGGACTAGCGGGAGATACAGATACGCAGTATTTT. Encoded protein: CASRSGLAGDTDTQYF. Full variable domain (rest looked up from reference TRBV28 and TRBJ2-3): DVKVTQSSRYLVKRTGEKVFLECVQDMDHENMFWYRQDPGLGLRLIYFSYDVKMKEKGDIPEGYSVSREKKERFSLILESASTNQTSMYLCASRSGLAGDTDTQYFGPGTRLTVL.

The chain joins TRBV27 to TRBJ2-2, with 9 positions matching TRBD1. The CDR3 sequence is 16 residues long. In germline, CDR1 is MNHEY, CDR2 SMNVEV (reference sequence). V dropped 3 bases and J dropped 4; count of bases not matched to a gene: 6. The CDR3 region is CASSFDRGAATGELFF. CDR3 bases: TGTGCCAGCAGTTTTGACAGGGGGGCCGCCACCGGGGAGCTGTTTTTT.

The chain has TRBV9 and TRBJ2-7; TRBD1 aligns across 8 bases. Trimming at V came to 0 bases and at J to 0 bases, leaving 2 bases not matched to a gene. This CDR3 has 15 amino acids. Germline V gene sequence: CDR1 SGDLS, CDR2 YYNGEE. Here the CDR3 reads CASSVEGTGSYEQYF. CDR3 nucleotide sequence: TGTGCCAGCAGCGTAGAAGGGACAGGCTCCTACGAGCAGTACTTC.